Reported below is one T cell receptor (beta chain). The sample comes from a study of blood T cell repertoires in COVID-19. Original analysis: Counts of nucleated cells, estimated from reference gene primer amplification, were obtained. TCRdb's table, derived via immunoSEQ multiplex PCR, lists solely in-frame clones and lacks some. That table gives V, J and clone size, and the DNA gave D and trimming. The table lists under 250,000 clones, approximately 86% of them singletons, with roughly 0.7% in the top ten. V lost 5 bases, J lost 0 bases, and 8 bases lay in between. Germline CDR1 SQVTM, CDR2 ANQGSEA. The CDR3 extends over 13 amino acids.

This chain links TRBV29-1 with TRBJ1-3; D unresolved. The source material was peripheral blood. This clonotype originated in a man between 35 and 55 years old with acute or convalescent COVID-19. The DNA of the CDR3 is TGCAGCGTTTTACAGAGCTCTGGAAACACCATATATTTT. Protein product: CSVLQSSGNTIYF.